This is a list of T cell receptor beta chains from one sample in a study of blood T cells in healthy people across ages. TCRdb called the 5' RACE reads again in MiXCR, with one record for every CDR3 protein. The data show roughly 1,800,000 distinct CDR3 sequences, approximately 50% seen once. What was sequenced was blood. Receptors were obtained from a woman in her thirties or forties in good health. Both conserved end residues are part of each CDR3. The D gene is left open where the match is weak. Not every row has a clone size; where given, it reads once, few, many or a size class.

v_gene	d_gene	j_gene	len	abundance	CDR3aa	CDR3nt
TRBV6-5	TRBD1	TRBJ2-6	17	NA	CASSSIWTGVGANVLTF	TGTGCCAGCAGTTCCATCTGGACAGGGGTTGGGGCCAACGTCCTGACTTTC
TRBV11-2	TRBD2	TRBJ2-3	19	NA	CASSLDPASERGVTDTQYF	TGTGCCAGCAGCTTAGATCCTGCTTCCGAGCGGGGGGTTACAGATACGCAGTATTTT
TRBV4-3	TRBD1	TRBJ2-6	17	once	CAGSQGQSKSGANVLTF	TGCGCCGGCAGCCAGGGACAGTCGAAATCTGGGGCCAACGTCCTGACTTTC
TRBV14	NA	TRBJ2-3	14	NA	CASSQRLGGDTQYF	TGTGCCAGCAGCCAACGTTTAGGAGGAGATACGCAGTATTTT
TRBV28	NA	TRBJ1-1	15	NA	CASSPQQGSSTEAFF	TGTGCCAGCAGCCCCCAACAGGGCTCAAGCACTGAAGCTTTCTTT
TRBV4-3	TRBD2	TRBJ2-1	20	few	CASSQDFLAGRGYHENEQFF	TGCGCCAGCAGCCAAGATTTCCTAGCGGGGAGAGGATATCATGAGAATGAGCAGTTCTTC
TRBV9	NA	TRBJ1-4	14	NA	CASSPRGFDEKLFF	TGTGCCAGCAGCCCCAGGGGATTTGATGAAAAACTGTTTTTT
TRBV20-1	NA	TRBJ1-2	13	NA	CSAPPEANYGYTF	TGCAGTGCCCCCCCTGAGGCTAACTATGGCTACACCTTC
TRBV6-5	NA	TRBJ2-7	14	NA	CASSATGLSYEQYF	TGTGCCAGCAGTGCCACAGGCCTCTCCTACGAGCAGTACTTC
TRBV9	NA	TRBJ2-7	15	NA	CASSRSGWSSYEQYF	TGTGCCAGCAGCCGCTCAGGGTGGAGCTCCTACGAGCAGTACTTC
TRBV25-1	TRBD2	TRBJ2-3	15	NA	CASSDKRGVTDTQYF	TGTGCCAGCAGTGATAAGCGGGGGGTCACAGATACGCAGTATTTT
TRBV12-3/TRBV12-4	TRBD1	TRBJ2-3	16	NA	CASSLLRGMVADTQYF	TGTGCCAGCAGCCTCCTCAGGGGGATGGTCGCAGATACGCAGTATTTT
TRBV7-2	NA	TRBJ1-2	13	few	CASSLEDARSYTF	TGTGCCAGCAGCTTAGAGGACGCAAGAAGCTACACCTTC
TRBV20-1	NA	TRBJ2-5	13	few	CSARLAGEGTQYF	TGCAGTGCTAGACTAGCCGGGGAAGGGACCCAGTACTTC
TRBV7-2	NA	TRBJ2-1	14	once	CASSLLGAYDEQFF	TGTGCCAGCAGCTTACTGGGGGCGTACGATGAGCAGTTCTTC
TRBV20-1	TRBD1	TRBJ2-5	17	NA	CSASQYGAGGWMETQYF	TGCAGTGCCAGTCAGTACGGGGCAGGGGGTTGGATGGAGACCCAGTACTTC
TRBV4-2	TRBD2	TRBJ2-1	15	few	CASSAPGLALNEQFF	TGTGCCAGCAGCGCGCCGGGACTAGCGCTCAATGAGCAGTTCTTC
TRBV4-2	NA	TRBJ1-6	19	NA	CASSQEVRLGRSNGSPLHF	TGTGCCAGCAGCCAAGAGGTTAGGTTAGGCAGATCCAACGGTTCACCCCTCCACTTT